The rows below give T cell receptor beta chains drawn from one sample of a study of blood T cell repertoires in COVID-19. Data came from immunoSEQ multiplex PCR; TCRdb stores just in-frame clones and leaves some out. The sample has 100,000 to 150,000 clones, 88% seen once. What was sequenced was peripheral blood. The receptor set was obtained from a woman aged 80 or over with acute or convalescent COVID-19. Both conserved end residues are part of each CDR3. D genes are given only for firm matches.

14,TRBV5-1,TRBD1,CASTPGQGNYGYTF
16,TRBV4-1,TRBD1,CASTQGRPSGANVLTF
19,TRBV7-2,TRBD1,CASSSEGRLWDRGNNEQFF
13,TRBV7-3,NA,CASSLQNLETQYF
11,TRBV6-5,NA,CAHRGQETQYF
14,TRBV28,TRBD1,CASSSGQGPYGYTF
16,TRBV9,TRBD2,CASSRGLAGPADTQYF
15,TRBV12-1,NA,CASSFPGGEVTEAFF
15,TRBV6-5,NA,CASSYSQRGTGELFF
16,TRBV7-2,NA,CASSSLAGAHTDTQYF